The 4 T cell receptor beta chains below were found in one sample sequenced in a study of CD8 T cells in Susac syndrome. It was with random hexamers that roughly 0.45 to 1 ug RNA was reverse transcribed. One entry per CDR3 protein, called by TCRdb with MiXCR from the immunoSEQ multiplex PCR reads. The sample contains around 230,000 distinct CDR3 sequences, roughly 96% of which appear only once. The source material was CD4+ T cells from PBMCs. The receptors originated from a human donor with multiple sclerosis.

The V gene is TRBV14, the J gene TRBJ2-2; D ambiguous. The germline V gene encodes CDR1 SGHDN and CDR2 FVKESK. Trimming took off 4 bases at V and 1 base at J, with 4 bases between the two ends. The CDR3 is made up of 13 amino acids. The CDR3 DNA follows: TGTGCCAGCAGCCGGCGGAACACCGGGGAGCTGTTTTTT. Residues: CASSRRNTGELFF.

This CDR3 reads CASSHGDSAGELFF. The CDR3 DNA reads as TGTGCCAGCAGCCATGGCGACTCCGCCGGGGAGCTGTTTTTT. This sequence joins TRBV3-1 and TRBJ2-2; D remains unclear. The CDR3 is made up of 14 amino acids. Germline V gives CDR1 LGHDT, CDR2 YNNKEL (reference sequence). V shed 3 bases and J shed 6 bases, with 11 bases lying between them.

CDR3 nucleotide sequence: TGTGCCAGCAGCTTGGGGACAGGGGCTTACGAGCAGTACTTC. Residues: CASSLGTGAYEQYF. The gene calls are TRBV5-6 and TRBJ2-7, with TRBD1 identical over 9 bases. The CDR3 spans 14 residues. V lost 0 bases and J lost 4; bases outside the gene matches: 2. The germline V gene encodes CDR1 SGHDT and CDR2 YYEEEE.

The chain links TRBV7-9 to TRBJ1-2; possible D gene TRBD1, 6 bases. Trimming stripped 5 bases from V and 8 bases from J, with 12 bases between. The CDR3 runs to 12 residues. Germline CDR1 is SEHNR and CDR2 is FQNEAQ (reference sequence). The CDR3 nucleotides are TGTGCCAGCAGCGGGGCCGGGACAGGCTACACCTTC. It is translated as CASSGAGTGYTF.